The 16 T cell receptor beta chains in this list originate from one sample, sequenced in a study of blood T cell repertoires in COVID-19. The repertoire was sequenced with immunoSEQ multiplex PCR; TCRdb's copy has only in-frame clones and lacks some. The sample records roughly 150,000 clones, 84% being singletons. Material: PBMCs or T cells enriched from blood (not recorded which). The origin of the receptors is a woman aged 45 to 65 who had recovered from COVID-19.

The chain combines TRBV6-5 with TRBJ2-1; no firm D call. Per the germline V gene, CDR1 is MNHEY and CDR2 is SVGAGI. The CDR3 spans 14 residues. Trimming took off 0 bases at V and 2 bases at J, with 5 bases between the two ends. The CDR3 DNA is TGTGCCAGCAGTTACTCTAGTGCCTACAATGAGCAGTTCTTC. As protein: CASSYSSAYNEQFF.

The rearrangement links TRBV27 to TRBJ2-1; a possible D gene is TRBD1 (6 bases). From germline, CDR1 is MNHEY and CDR2 SMNVEV (reference sequence). The germline V and J ends were trimmed by 4 bases and 4 bases, with 17 bases remaining between them. The length of the CDR3 is 16 residues. CDR3 amino acids: CASSSGLTGVYNEQFF. DNA for the CDR3: TGTGCCAGCAGTTCCGGACTGACAGGAGTTTACAATGAGCAGTTCTTC.

The rearrangement joins TRBV9 to TRBJ1-2, with D perhaps matching TRBD1 (5 bases). V was pared by 4 bases and J by 3 bases, with 16 bases between. CDR1 is SGDLS, CDR2 YYNGEE, per germline. CDR3 length equals 15 residues. The CDR3 DNA is TGTGCCAGCAGCCCAAGGGCAGGAGGGGACTATGGCTACACCTTC. Its translation is CASSPRAGGDYGYTF.

This clone came up a few times. This chain uses TRBV19 with TRBJ1-4; possible D gene TRBD1, 6 bases. Trimming stripped 7 bases from V and 10 bases from J, with 13 bases between. This CDR3 has 12 residues. Germline-derived CDR1 and CDR2 are LNHDA and SQIVND (reference sequence). In nucleotides, the CDR3 is TGTGCCAGTACCACAGGGTACGGAAAACTGTTTTTT. It codes for CASTTGYGKLFF.

The J gene is TRBJ2-1, the V gene TRBV25-1; 12 positions agree with TRBD2. Losses at the gene ends were 8 bases for V and 6 bases for J; bases not matched to a gene: 8. There are 15 residues in the CDR3. Per germline, CDR1 MGHDK and CDR2 SYGVNS. In DNA, the CDR3 is TGTGCCAGCCAGGGACTAGCGGGCCTCTTCAATGAGCAGTTCTTC. This codes for CASQGLAGLFNEQFF.

The sample holds a few counts of this clone. The chain combines TRBV19 with TRBJ1-5; possibly TRBD1 for D (6 bases). The germline V and J ends were trimmed by 9 bases and 2 bases, with 11 bases remaining between them. The germline gives CDR1 LNHDA, CDR2 SQIVND (reference sequence). The CDR3 spans 13 residues. The DNA of the CDR3 is TGTGCCAGCGCCTGGACAGGCAATCAGCCCCAGCATTTT. Its translation: CASAWTGNQPQHF. Full variable domain (rest looked up from reference TRBV19 and TRBJ1-5): DGGITQSPKYLFRKEGQNVTLSCEQNLNHDAMYWYRQDPGQGLRLIYYSQIVNDFQKGDIAEGYSVSREKKESFPLTVTSAQKNPTAFYLCASAWTGNQPQHFGDGTRLSIL.

The rearrangement uses TRBV29-1 and TRBJ2-5; D uncertain. V shed 5 bases and J shed 1 base, with 5 bases lying between them. The CDR3 runs 11 residues. Germline V gene data show CDR1 as SQVTM and CDR2 as ANQGSEA. This CDR3 reads CSVLVQETQYF. The CDR3 DNA sequence: TGCAGCGTTCTAGTCCAAGAGACCCAGTACTTC.

The gene calls are TRBV18 and TRBJ1-1; D ambiguous. The CDR3 consists of 13 residues. Trimming removed 3 bases at V and 2 bases at J, with 7 bases between. Per germline, CDR1 KGHSH and CDR2 LQKENI. The CDR3 nucleotides are TGTGCCAGCTCACCCGGGATAAACACTGAAGCTTTCTTT. This translates into CASSPGINTEAFF.

This sequence joins TRBV27 and TRBJ2-5; 9 bases line up with TRBD2. The CDR3 length is 13 residues. V lost 3 bases to trimming and J lost 7 bases; unmatched junction nucleotides: 3. Germline V gives CDR1 MNHEY, CDR2 SMNVEV (reference sequence). The CDR3 loop reads CASSFNSGGTQYF. In nucleotides, the CDR3 is TGTGCCAGCAGTTTCAATAGCGGGGGGACCCAGTACTTC.

The chain combines TRBV11-2 with TRBJ2-3; possible D gene TRBD1, 5 bases. V was shortened by 1 base and J by 6 bases, with 14 bases between the two germline ends. The CDR3 consists of 15 residues. Germline lookup yields CDR1 SGHAT and CDR2 FQNNGV. In DNA form, the CDR3 reads TGTGCCAGCAGCTTAGGGGCAGGGAAGGCCGATACGCAGTATTTT. It specifies CASSLGAGKADTQYF.

This clone was seen a handful of times. The chain joins TRBV6-1 to TRBJ1-2; 9 bases match TRBD1. The J segment lost 1 base and the V segment lost 3 bases, leaving 3 bases of the junction unmatched. This CDR3 comprises 15 residues. CDR1 is MNHNS, CDR2 SASEGT, per germline. CDR3 sequence: CASSDRQGVNYGYTF. The DNA for the CDR3 is TGTGCCAGCAGTGATCGACAGGGGGTTAACTATGGCTACACCTTC.

This chain joins TRBV15 and TRBJ1-1; D is possibly TRBD1 (5 bases). CDR3 length: 15 residues. Germline V gene sequence: CDR1 LNHNV, CDR2 YYDKDF (reference sequence). The germline V and J ends were trimmed by 5 bases and 1 base, with 14 bases remaining between them. CDR3 in amino acids: CATSRGGRANTEAFF. The CDR3 DNA follows: TGTGCCACCAGCCGGGGAGGCAGGGCGAACACTGAAGCTTTCTTT.

V gene TRBV11-2 combines with J gene TRBJ2-1; a possible D gene is TRBD1 (5 bases). V shed 0 bases and J shed 6 bases, with 15 bases lying between them. The CDR3 totals 16 residues. Germline-derived CDR1 and CDR2 are SGHAT and FQNNGV. The CDR3 DNA follows: TGTGCCAGCAGCTTAGAAGGGATCGGCAGGGCCAATGAGCAGTTCTTC. Translation: CASSLEGIGRANEQFF.

The chain recombines TRBV9 with TRBJ2-7; 9 nucleotides line up with TRBD1. Germline V lookup: CDR1 SGDLS, CDR2 YYNGEE. The CDR3 is 14 residues long. V lost 3 bases, J lost 3 bases, and 4 bases stayed unmatched. CDR3 residues: CASSGPGQGYEQYF. The CDR3 DNA sequence: TGTGCCAGCAGCGGACCGGGACAGGGCTACGAGCAGTACTTC. Filled out from reference TRBV9 and TRBJ2-7, the complete variable domain reads DSGVTQTPKHLITATGQRVTLRCSPRSGDLSVYWYQQSLDQGLQFLIQYYNGEERAKGNILERFSAQQFPDLHSELNLSSLELGDSALYFCASSGPGQGYEQYFGPGTRLTVT.

This chain links TRBV5-1 with TRBJ2-2, with D tentatively TRBD2 (7 bases). Per germline, CDR1 SGHRS and CDR2 YFSETQ. Deletions cut 1 base from V and 5 bases from J, with 12 bases between. The CDR3 is made up of 15 amino acids. CDR3: CASSLTGRDTGELFF. In DNA, the CDR3 is TGCGCCAGCAGCTTGACAGGGAGGGATACCGGGGAGCTGTTTTTT.

This chain uses TRBV28 with TRBJ1-5; the D gene is possibly TRBD1 (6 bases). The CDR3 totals 15 residues. Germline CDR1 is MDHEN and CDR2 is SYDVKM. With 2 bases removed from V and 0 bases from J, the gap between germline ends came to 8 bases. CDR3 in amino acids: CASSLGQLSNQPQHF. The CDR3 region has the DNA TGTGCCAGCAGTTTAGGACAGCTTAGCAATCAGCCCCAGCATTTT. Combining the CDR3 with reference TRBV28 and TRBJ1-5 gives the whole variable domain DVKVTQSSRYLVKRTGEKVFLECVQDMDHENMFWYRQDPGLGLRLIYFSYDVKMKEKGDIPEGYSVSREKKERFSLILESASTNQTSMYLCASSLGQLSNQPQHFGDGTRLSIL.